This paragraph reports one T cell receptor (beta chain). The target antigen is unknown. The V gene end was trimmed by 0 bases and the J gene end by 2 bases; junction bases not matched to a gene: 7. The CDR3 covers 16 residues. In germline, CDR1 is WNHNN, CDR2 SYGVQD (reference sequence). The data are from a study of cytomegalovirus exposure and HLA in healthy donors. Overall study findings and caveats: Immune exposure information available was restricted to CMV serostatus.

Unrecorded immune exposures were likely, despite nominal health at sampling. Use of 60 Vbeta and 13 Jbeta primers characterized the PCR. This table comes from immunoSEQ multiplex PCR, and its TCRdb copy is limited to in-frame clones, with some not included. The table lists 90,000 or so clones, 78% of them singletons. The chain employs TRBV10-1 and TRBJ2-7; 7 nucleotides line up with TRBD2. The sample consisted of PBMCs. The receptor was derived from a woman in her forties in good health and CMV-seronegative. CDR3 in amino acids: CASSESGAGEAYEQYF. In nucleotides, the CDR3 is TGCGCCAGCAGTGAGTCTGGTGCGGGAGAAGCCTACGAGCAGTACTTC.